These 28 T cell receptor beta chains were sequenced from one sample in a study of blood T cells in healthy people across ages. Next came a second PCR, run for about 6 to 12 cycles, which used a sample-barcoded 5' primer along with a J-beta primer mix. Using its own MiXCR run on the 5' RACE reads, TCRdb lists one record per CDR3 protein. The table lists about 1.5 million distinct CDR3 sequences, 40% to 50% of them singletons. The sequenced sample was blood. Receptors were obtained from a woman aged 18-29 years in good health.

This clonotype was seen a few times. The chain carries TRBV9 and TRBJ2-5; 9 bases line up with TRBD2. Germline V gene sequence: CDR1 SGDLS, CDR2 YYNGEE. The CDR3 runs 16 residues. The junction had 7 bases not matched to a gene; V was cut back by 0 bases and J by 4 bases. The CDR3: CASSVVGSGSLETQYF. CDR3 DNA: TGTGCCAGCAGCGTAGTAGGTAGCGGGAGTTTAGAGACCCAGTACTTC. The full variable domain, in which reference TRBV9 and TRBJ2-5 provide the parts outside the CDR3, is DSGVTQTPKHLITATGQRVTLRCSPRSGDLSVYWYQQSLDQGLQFLIQYYNGEERAKGNILERFSAQQFPDLHSELNLSSLELGDSALYFCASSVVGSGSLETQYFGPGTRLLVL.

The rearrangement links TRBV18 to TRBJ2-1; D is unresolved. V was trimmed by 3 bases and J by 5 bases, leaving 8 bases between them. Per germline, CDR1 KGHSH and CDR2 LQKENI. The CDR3 runs to 13 residues. CDR3 coding DNA: TGTGCCAGCTCACCCGCCTTGAACAATGAGCAGTTCTTC. Translating it yields CASSPALNNEQFF.

This clonotype was observed a handful of times. This chain connects TRBV20-1 to TRBJ2-5; 9 positions agree with TRBD1. The ends lost 1 base at V and 4 bases at J; junction bases unmatched: 13. CDR3 size: 17 residues. The germline V gene has CDR1 DFQATT and CDR2 SNEGSKA (reference sequence). The CDR3 DNA is TGCAGTGCTAGAGGGCACGGGGACAGGGTGGTTAGAGAGACCCAGTACTTC. It encodes CSARGHGDRVVRETQYF.

The J gene is TRBJ2-3, the V gene TRBV29-1, with a weak D call TRBD2 (5 bases). The CDR3 loop spans 12 amino acids. The germline V gene encodes CDR1 SQVTM and CDR2 ANQGSEA. Trimming left V 6 bases short and J 6 bases short, with 13 bases between. The CDR3 DNA is TGCAGCGTGGCCCGGAGAGGGGATACGCAGTATTTT. As protein: CSVARRGDTQYF.

The rearrangement links TRBV12-3 or TRBV12-4 to TRBJ1-2; 9 bases align to TRBD1. Unmatched junction bases numbered 11, after V lost 5 bases and J lost 13 bases. The CDR3 runs to 13 residues. The CDR3 sequence: CASSAGQGNWITF. The DNA of the CDR3 is TGTGCCAGCAGTGCCGGACAGGGGAATTGGATCACCTTC.

This clonotype came up a few times. V is TRBV4-1 and J is TRBJ2-1; 10 bases align to TRBD2. The CDR3 sequence is 15 residues long. V trimming: 6 bases; J trimming: 2 bases; junction bases outside the gene matches: 4. CDR1 MGHRA and CDR2 YSYEKL come from the germline V gene. The DNA of the CDR3 is TGCGCCAGCAGTTCGGGACTAGCGCCCTACAATGAGCAGTTCTTC. The encoded protein is CASSSGLAPYNEQFF.

The CDR3 reads CASSYSITGLAGGPHNNEQFF. In nucleotides, the CDR3 is TGTGCCAGCAGTTACTCGATCACTGGACTAGCGGGAGGGCCGCACAACAATGAGCAGTTCTTC. This chain links TRBV6-2 or TRBV6-3 with TRBJ2-1, with 15 bases matching TRBD2. V dropped 0 bases and J dropped 5; count of bases not matched to a gene: 14. Germline assignment: CDR1 MNHEY and CDR2 SVGEGT. The CDR3 runs to 21 residues.

The V gene is TRBV7-6, the J gene TRBJ1-2; perhaps TRBD1 as D (6 bases). Germline V gene lookup returns CDR1 SGHVS and CDR2 FNYEAQ. The ends were cut back, 4 bases at V and 0 bases at J, with 15 bases in the middle. The CDR3 totals 16 residues. The CDR3 region is CASSWGRGLTNYGYTF. CDR3 DNA sequence: TGTGCCAGCAGCTGGGGCAGGGGCCTAACTAACTATGGCTACACCTTC.

This clonotype was found a few times. The genes are TRBV6-2 or TRBV6-3 and TRBJ1-5, with D perhaps TRBD1 (5 bases). Germline CDR1 MNHEY, CDR2 SVGEGT. CDR3 length equals 15 residues. Trimming left V 2 bases short and J 1 base short, with 9 bases between. The CDR3, as DNA: TGTGCCAGCAGTTACCGGGGGAAAAGCAATCAGCCCCAGCATTTT. Encoded protein: CASSYRGKSNQPQHF.

The V call is TRBV4-1, the J call TRBJ1-2; tentative D call: TRBD1 (6 bases). The CDR3 loop spans 18 amino acids. Trimming stripped 4 bases from V and 4 bases from J, with 25 bases between. Looked up from germline, CDR1 is MGHRA and CDR2 is YSYEKL. The CDR3 coding sequence is TGCGCCAGCAGCCGGTTAAGACGCGTCACAGGGCAGTTCTATGGCTACACCTTC. It encodes CASSRLRRVTGQFYGYTF.

This clonotype appeared once. At one of its ends the junction is not consistent with the germline gene, which may arise from a read error. The chain is built from TRBV4-2 and TRBJ2-1, with 11 bases identical to TRBD2. The CDR3 covers 17 residues. Germline loops: CDR1 LGHNA, CDR2 YNFKEQ. The CDR3 sequence: CACSQDDTSGSYNEQFF. CDR3 coding DNA: TGTGCCTGCAGCCAAGATGATACTAGCGGGAGCTACAATGAGCAGTTCTTC.

This chain uses TRBV4-2 with TRBJ1-4; 7 bases agree with TRBD1. The V and J ends lost 6 bases and 6 bases, in that order; junction bases with no gene match: 7. The germline gives CDR1 LGHNA, CDR2 YNFKEQ. This CDR3 has 14 amino acids. The CDR3 bases are TGTGCCAGCAGTCAGAGGGGGCTCGATGAAAAACTGTTTTTT. It is translated as CASSQRGLDEKLFF.

The chain couples TRBV4-1 to TRBJ1-1; D possibly corresponds to TRBD1 (5 bases). V lost 3 bases to trimming and J lost 5 bases, with 10 bases between them. Germline-derived CDR1 and CDR2 are MGHRA and YSYEKL. The CDR3 totals 13 residues. As DNA, the CDR3 is TGCGCCAGCAGCCACCAGGGTCTAACTGAAGCTTTCTTT. It translates to CASSHQGLTEAFF.

There are a few counts of this clonotype. V is TRBV7-9 and J is TRBJ2-7; D possibly corresponds to TRBD1 (6 bases). Trimming cost V 0 bases and J 6 bases, with 15 bases left between them. The CDR3 has 15 residues. Germline V gene sequence: CDR1 SEHNR, CDR2 FQNEAQ (reference sequence). The CDR3 coding sequence is TGTGCCAGCAGCTTAGCGCGGGCAGGGGTGCGCGAGCAGTACTTC. It codes for CASSLARAGVREQYF.

This clonotype was observed a handful of times. This rearrangement joins TRBV7-2 to TRBJ2-3, with D perhaps assigned TRBD1 or TRBD2 (5 bases each). CDR1 SGHTA and CDR2 FQGNSA come from the germline V gene. The CDR3 runs 18 residues. V was cut by 5 bases and J by 6 bases, with 27 bases left in between. The CDR3 reads CASSTRPFGLIEGDTQYF. For the CDR3, the DNA is TGTGCCAGCAGCACCCGACCGTTCGGTTTAATAGAGGGGGATACGCAGTATTTT.

This clonotype has only a few counts. The chain is built from TRBV9 and TRBJ2-1; TRBD1 matches 9 bases. The V gene's germline CDR1 is SGDLS and CDR2 YYNGEE. This CDR3 has 15 residues. V was pared by 3 bases and J by 5 bases, with 6 bases of the junction left unmatched. Here the CDR3 reads CASSEGQGWDNEQFF. CDR3 DNA sequence: TGTGCCAGCAGCGAGGGACAGGGATGGGACAATGAGCAGTTCTTC.

This clonotype has a handful of counts. This sequence joins TRBV20-1 and TRBJ1-5; 8 bases fit TRBD1. There are 13 residues in the CDR3. V dropped 7 bases and J dropped 6; count of bases not matched to a gene: 8. Germline-derived CDR1 and CDR2 are DFQATT and SNEGSKA (reference sequence). The CDR3 bases are TGCAGTGTAACGGGACAGGCTGGTCAGCCCCAGCATTTT. Encoded protein: CSVTGQAGQPQHF.

The rearrangement joins TRBV20-1 to TRBJ2-1; TRBD2 agrees at 8 bases. J lost 7 bases, V lost 0 bases, and 11 bases had no gene match. The CDR3 is 16 amino acids. Germline V gives CDR1 DFQATT, CDR2 SNEGSKA (reference sequence). The chain's CDR3 is CSARDPGGALLNEQFF. The CDR3 nucleotides read TGCAGTGCTAGAGATCCCGGGGGGGCCCTTTTGAATGAGCAGTTCTTC.

The chain uses TRBV9 and TRBJ2-1, with D unresolved. V shed 2 bases and J shed 5 bases, with 8 bases lying between them. CDR1 SGDLS and CDR2 YYNGEE come from the germline V gene. This CDR3 comprises 13 residues. The CDR3 loop reads CASSVRNDNEQFF. CDR3 bases: TGTGCCAGCAGCGTTCGAAACGACAATGAGCAGTTCTTC.

The chain combines TRBV20-1 with TRBJ2-1; perhaps TRBD1 as D (6 bases). Germline assignment: CDR1 DFQATT and CDR2 SNEGSKA (reference sequence). V dropped 3 bases and J dropped 0 bases, with 9 bases sitting between them. The CDR3 is 14 amino acids. The CDR3 DNA reads as TGCAGTGCTAGCCAGGGGCGCTCCTACAATGAGCAGTTCTTC. Translating it yields CSASQGRSYNEQFF.

The sample holds a few counts of this clonotype. The chain links TRBV4-1 to TRBJ2-5; unclear D gene. V dropped 4 bases and J dropped 10 bases, with 16 bases sitting between them. CDR1 is MGHRA, CDR2 YSYEKL, per germline. The CDR3 extends over 13 amino acids. The CDR3 protein is CASSPYSESNQYF. In nucleotides, the CDR3 is TGCGCCAGCAGCCCCTACAGCGAGAGCAACCAGTACTTC.

This chain uses TRBV29-1 with TRBJ1-2; 7 positions match TRBD1. V lost 0 bases to trimming and J lost 8 bases; unmatched junction nucleotides: 6. This CDR3 has 13 residues. Germline V lookup: CDR1 SQVTM, CDR2 ANQGSEA. The CDR3 protein is CSVEDQQGWGYTF. In DNA, the CDR3 is TGCAGCGTTGAAGATCAACAGGGGTGGGGCTACACCTTC. Full variable domain (rest looked up from reference TRBV29-1 and TRBJ1-2): SAVISQKPSRDICQRGTSLTIQCQVDSQVTMMFWYRQQPGQSLTLIATANQGSEATYESGFVIDKFPISRPNLTFSTLTVSNMSPEDSSIYLCSVEDQQGWGYTFGSGTRLTVV.

The chain employs TRBV10-3 and TRBJ1-1; D call uncertain. The CDR3 contains 17 residues. With 0 bases removed from V and 0 bases from J, the gap between germline ends came to 14 bases. Germline V gives CDR1 ENHRY, CDR2 SYGVKD. This CDR3 is CAISESKGGTMNTEAFF. The CDR3 nucleotides read TGTGCCATCAGTGAGTCGAAAGGTGGAACCATGAACACTGAAGCTTTCTTT.

This clonotype was seen only a few times. V usage is TRBV20-1 and J usage is TRBJ1-5; the D is unclear. This CDR3 has 15 residues. The V end lost 2 bases, the J end lost 6 bases, and 17 bases lay between the germline ends. The V gene's germline CDR1 is DFQATT and CDR2 SNEGSKA (reference sequence). The CDR3 region has the DNA TGCAGTGCTAGACAATCCGGGCCAGCCGGTCAGCCCCAGCATTTT. Translated, it gives CSARQSGPAGQPQHF.

This clonotype was detected a few times. This chain links TRBV5-6 with TRBJ1-2; possibly TRBD1 for D (6 bases). CDR3 length: 13 amino acids. Germline V gene data show CDR1 as SGHDT and CDR2 as YYEEEE. With 1 base removed from V and 8 bases from J, the gap between germline ends came to 12 bases. CDR3 protein: CASSLWGRGGYTF. DNA of the CDR3: TGTGCCAGCAGCTTGTGGGGCAGGGGAGGCTACACCTTC.

The V and J genes are TRBV10-3 and TRBJ2-1; 12 bases align to TRBD2. V dropped 7 bases and J dropped 5; count of bases not matched to a gene: 9. This CDR3 is built from 16 residues. Germline V lookup: CDR1 ENHRY, CDR2 SYGVKD. The DNA of the CDR3 is TGTGCCATCACCCCGACTAGCGGGGGACCTAACAATGAGCAGTTCTTC. This codes for CAITPTSGGPNNEQFF.

In this sample, this clonotype turned up a few times. The chain recombines TRBV29-1 with TRBJ2-5; D possibly corresponds to TRBD2 (6 bases). Trimming took off 4 bases at V and 11 bases at J, with 23 bases between the two ends. CDR1 and CDR2 (germline): SQVTM, ANQGSEA. CDR3 length equals 14 residues. The CDR3: CSVGPASAYNEQYF. The CDR3 DNA is TGCAGCGTTGGCCCTGCTAGCGCTTACAATGAGCAGTACTTC.

The chain carries TRBV28 and TRBJ2-4; the D gene is possibly TRBD1 (5 bases). CDR3 length: 14 residues. V lost 1 base and J 13 bases, leaving 17 bases between the germline ends. The V gene's germline CDR1 is MDHEN and CDR2 SYDVKM. The CDR3 bases are TGTGCCAGCAGTTTATCTAGTGGGGCGAAGGAGCAGTACTTC. Translating it yields CASSLSSGAKEQYF.